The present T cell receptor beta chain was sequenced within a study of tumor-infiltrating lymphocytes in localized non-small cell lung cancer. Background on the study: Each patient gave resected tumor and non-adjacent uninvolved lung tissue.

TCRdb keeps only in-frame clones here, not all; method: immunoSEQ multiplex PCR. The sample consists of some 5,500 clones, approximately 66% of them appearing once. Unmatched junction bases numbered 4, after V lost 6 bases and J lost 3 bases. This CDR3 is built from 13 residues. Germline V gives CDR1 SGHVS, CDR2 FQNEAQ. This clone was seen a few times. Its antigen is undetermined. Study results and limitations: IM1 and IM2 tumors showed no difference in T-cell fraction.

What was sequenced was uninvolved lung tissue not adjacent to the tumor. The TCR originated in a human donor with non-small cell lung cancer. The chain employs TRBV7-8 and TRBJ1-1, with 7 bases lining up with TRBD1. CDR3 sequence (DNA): TGTGCCAGCAGTCTAGGGGGCCACACTGAAGCTTTCTTT. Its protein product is CASSLGGHTEAFF.